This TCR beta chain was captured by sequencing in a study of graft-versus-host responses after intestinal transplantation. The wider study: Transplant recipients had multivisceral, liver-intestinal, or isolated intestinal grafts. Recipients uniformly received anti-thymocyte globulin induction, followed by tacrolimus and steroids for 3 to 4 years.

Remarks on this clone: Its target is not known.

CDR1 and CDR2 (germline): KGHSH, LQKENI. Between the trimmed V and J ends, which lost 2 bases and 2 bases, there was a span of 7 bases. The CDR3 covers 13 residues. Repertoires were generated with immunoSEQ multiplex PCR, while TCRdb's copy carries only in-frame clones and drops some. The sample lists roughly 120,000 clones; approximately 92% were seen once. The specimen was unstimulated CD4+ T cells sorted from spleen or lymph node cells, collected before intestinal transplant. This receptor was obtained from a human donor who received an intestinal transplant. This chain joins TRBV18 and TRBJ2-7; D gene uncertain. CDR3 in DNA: TGTGCCAGCTCACCAGTTGAGGCCTACGAGCAGTACTTC. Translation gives CASSPVEAYEQYF.